Listed below are T cell receptor beta chains from one sample, sequenced in a study of T cells in Graves' hyperthyroidism and ophthalmopathy. TCRdb used MiXCR to reprocess the multiplex PCR reads, holding one entry per CDR3 protein. The table shows more than 350,000 distinct CDR3 sequences, with 13% to 15% occurring only once. Sequencing used blood. The source is a woman aged 55-75 years with Graves' ophthalmopathy. Each CDR3 is given with its conserved first and last residue. The order of the fields is J gene, D gene, V gene, clone size, CDR3 protein, CDR3 DNA. A D gene is named only where the DNA matches it firmly. The size entry is marked missing in some rows and otherwise reads once, few, many or a size class.

>TRBJ1-5|-|TRBV2|many
CASSGQISNQPQHF
TGTGCCAGCAGTGGACAGATTAGCAATCAGCCCCAGCATTTT
>TRBJ2-1|TRBD2|TRBV27|few
CASSPRTSNPNEQFF
TGTGCCAGCAGTCCCCGGACTAGCAATCCCAATGAGCAGTTCTTC
>TRBJ1-4|-|TRBV12-3/TRBV12-4|many
CASSLRGQGEKLFF
TGTGCCAGCAGTTTGAGGGGTCAAGGCGAAAAACTGTTTTTT
>TRBJ2-1|-|TRBV12-3/TRBV12-4|-
CASSLRRGSYNEQFF
TGTGCCAGCAGTTTAAGGAGGGGCTCCTACAATGAGCAGTTCTTC
>TRBJ2-7|-|TRBV5-1|many
CASTGTRGEQYF
TGCGCCAGCACTGGGACTCGTGGCGAGCAGTACTTC
>TRBJ1-5|TRBD1|TRBV12-3/TRBV12-4|many
CASSLLRTGYSNQPQHF
TGTGCCAGCAGTTTACTTCGGACAGGTTATAGCAATCAGCCCCAGCATTTT
>TRBJ2-7|-|TRBV11-3|-
CASQTGTKVYEQYF
TGTGCCAGCCAAACCGGGACAAAGGTTTACGAGCAGTACTTC
>TRBJ2-3|TRBD1|TRBV20-1|many
CSAGQGGSTDTQYF
TGCAGTGCCGGACAGGGGGGTAGCACAGATACGCAGTATTTT
>TRBJ2-5|TRBD2|TRBV4-1|few
CASSRNGLAGVGETQYF
TGCGCCAGCAGCCGCAATGGACTAGCGGGAGTAGGAGAGACCCAGTACTTC
>TRBJ2-7|-|TRBV6-5|-
CASSYSTGASYEQYF
TGTGCCAGCAGTTACTCGACCGGGGCTTCCTACGAGCAGTACTTC
>TRBJ1-1|TRBD1|TRBV19|few
CASSMRLGGQGSDTEAFF
TGTGCCAGTAGTATGAGGTTGGGGGGACAGGGCAGCGACACTGAAGCTTTCTTT
>TRBJ2-3|TRBD1|TRBV27|many
CASSPRDSANTDTQYF
TGTGCCAGCAGCCCCCGGGACAGCGCCAACACAGATACGCAGTATTTT
>TRBJ1-2|TRBD1|TRBV5-1|-
CASSFAGQGSYGYTF
TGCGCCAGCAGCTTTGCGGGACAGGGGTCCTATGGCTACACCTTC
>TRBJ1-5|-|TRBV3-1|-
CASSQGVGEHQPQHF
TGTGCCAGCAGCCAAGGGGTGGGGGAACATCAGCCCCAGCATTTT
>TRBJ2-1|TRBD2|TRBV12-3/TRBV12-4|many
CASSSPHRLAGGGNEQFF
TGTGCCAGCAGTTCTCCCCATAGACTAGCGGGAGGGGGCAATGAGCAGTTCTTC
>TRBJ2-2|TRBD2|TRBV7-2|many
CASSSPPGSGVWTGELFF
TGTGCCAGCAGCTCCCCCCCCGGTAGCGGGGTTTGGACCGGGGAGCTGTTTTTT
>TRBJ2-3|-|TRBV7-2|many
CASSSGPSTDTQYF
TGTGCCAGCAGCTCCGGGCCTAGCACAGATACGCAGTATTTT
>TRBJ1-3|-|TRBV12-3/TRBV12-4|-
CASTLRNEGTRGRTIYF
TGTGCCAGCACCTTAAGGAACGAGGGGACACGCGGTCGGACCATATATTTT
>TRBJ2-7|TRBD2|TRBV20-1|-
CSARETSGSSYEQYF
TGCAGTGCTAGAGAGACTAGCGGGAGCTCCTACGAGCAGTACTTC
>TRBJ2-1|-|TRBV28|many
CASTRDPRGNEQFF
TGTGCCAGCACCCGGGACCCGAGGGGGAATGAGCAGTTCTTC
>TRBJ2-5|-|TRBV20-1|many
CSASPASGNQETQYF
TGCAGTGCTAGTCCCGCTTCGGGCAACCAAGAGACCCAGTACTTC
>TRBJ2-1|-|TRBV7-9|few
CASSLMEGIDEQFF
TGTGCCAGCAGCTTAATGGAGGGGATCGATGAGCAGTTCTTC
>TRBJ1-1|-|TRBV6-1|many
CASSRGSTEAFF
TGTGCCAGCAGTAGGGGCTCGACTGAAGCTTTCTTT
>TRBJ1-1|TRBD1|TRBV9|-
CASSPGGLTEAFF
TGTGCCAGCAGCCCAGGGGGGCTTACTGAAGCTTTCTTT
>TRBJ2-6|-|TRBV30|-
CACTPPDSRANVLTF
TGTGCCTGCACCCCTCCGGACAGTCGGGCCAACGTCCTGACTTTC
>TRBJ2-1|TRBD2|TRBV12-3/TRBV12-4|many
CASSPEREDAYNEQFF
TGTGCCAGCAGTCCGGAGCGGGAGGATGCCTACAATGAGCAGTTCTTC
>TRBJ2-1|TRBD1|TRBV6-9|-
CASSYLEQGAGEQFF
TGTGCCAGCAGTTACCTAGAGCAGGGGGCAGGTGAGCAGTTCTTC
>TRBJ2-7|-|TRBV7-9|many
CASSLLSDTAEQYF
TGTGCCAGCAGCTTACTTTCGGATACGGCCGAGCAGTACTTC
>TRBJ2-7|TRBD2|TRBV4-2|many
CASSQALAGAEQYF
TGTGCCAGCAGCCAAGCCCTAGCGGGAGCCGAGCAGTACTTC
>TRBJ2-2|-|TRBV30|many
CAWSGGLGNTGELFF
TGTGCCTGGAGTGGGGGCTTGGGGAACACCGGGGAGCTGTTTTTT
>TRBJ2-5|-|TRBV27|-
CASGTNSYGAGETQYF
TGTGCCAGCGGTACAAACTCCTACGGGGCGGGGGAGACCCAGTACTTC
>TRBJ2-7|TRBD2|TRBV2|many
CASSEAGTSGSYEQYF
TGTGCCAGCAGTGAAGCAGGGACTAGCGGGAGTTACGAGCAGTACTTC
>TRBJ2-7|-|TRBV28|many
CASRRRGLTYEQYF
TGTGCCAGCAGACGTCGGGGACTCACCTACGAGCAGTACTTC
>TRBJ1-1|-|TRBV19|-
CASSTTDSNTEAFF
TGTGCCAGTAGTACGACGGACAGTAACACTGAAGCTTTCTTT
>TRBJ2-1|TRBD2|TRBV11-2|-
CASSLDPPGTSGNNEQFF
TGTGCCAGCAGCTTAGACCCCCCCGGGACTAGCGGAAACAATGAGCAGTTCTTC
>TRBJ2-7|-|TRBV2|-
CASRRAGYEQYF
TGTGCCAGCCGACGGGCAGGCTACGAGCAGTACTTC
>TRBJ2-7|TRBD1|TRBV18|many
CASSPDRVNEQYF
TGTGCCAGCTCACCGGACAGGGTCAACGAGCAGTACTTC
>TRBJ1-2|-|TRBV6-4|-
CASRTQGSHYGYTF
TGTGCCAGCAGGACCCAGGGGTCCCACTATGGCTACACCTTC
>TRBJ1-4|-|TRBV29-1|-
CSAGGEKLFF
TGCAGCGCTGGGGGGGAAAAACTGTTTTTT
>TRBJ2-7|-|TRBV28|many
CASKPPQNEQYF
TGTGCCAGCAAACCCCCTCAGAACGAGCAGTACTTC
>TRBJ2-2|-|TRBV3-1|many
CASSQGTRVTGELFF
TGTGCCAGCAGCCAGGGCACCCGGGTCACCGGGGAGCTGTTTTTT
>TRBJ1-5|-|TRBV12-3/TRBV12-4|many
CASLLAGVHNQPQHF
TGTGCCAGCTTATTAGCCGGGGTCCACAATCAGCCCCAGCATTTT
>TRBJ2-1|-|TRBV5-1|few
CASSPQGRSYNEQFF
TGCGCCAGCAGCCCACAGGGCAGGTCCTACAATGAGCAGTTCTTC
>TRBJ1-1|-|TRBV6-1|many
CASSEGGRLNTEAFF
TGTGCCAGCAGTGAAGGGGGACGGTTGAACACTGAAGCTTTCTTT
>TRBJ1-3|-|TRBV30|many
CAFTGRSSGNTIYF
TGTGCCTTTACCGGCAGGAGCTCTGGAAACACCATATATTTT
>TRBJ2-6|-|TRBV5-1|-
CASSLEATSGANVLTF
TGCGCCAGCAGCTTGGAGGCCACCTCTGGGGCCAACGTCCTGACTTTC
>TRBJ2-5|-|TRBV4-1|-
CASSQDIEGPRQYF
TGCGCCAGCAGCCAAGATATTGAGGGGCCGCGCCAGTACTTC
>TRBJ2-1|-|TRBV24-1|-
CATSDFNAGFSYNEQFF
TGTGCCACCAGTGATTTTAATGCGGGCTTTTCCTACAATGAGCAGTTCTTC
>TRBJ2-1|TRBD2|TRBV5-1|few
CASSGSGRAASEQFF
TGCGCCAGCAGCGGCAGCGGGAGGGCCGCTAGTGAGCAGTTCTTC